This T cell receptor beta chain was recorded in a study of CXCR3-negative and CXCR3-positive naive CD8 T cells. Findings and limits, study-wide: Diversity in memory CD8+ cells fell much lower than the comparably high levels seen in both naive subsets. Greater hydrophobicity was found in TRB CDR3s of CXCR3-positive naive cells than of CXCR3-negative naive cells. Naive CXCR3-positive and CXCR3-negative cells shared similar TRBV-TRBJ usage, unlike memory cells. CXCR3 levels fell partly with cryopreservation; most assays relied on fresh PBMCs.

As to this clonotype: Its antigen is not identified.

The TRB cDNA libraries were prepared by 5' RACE with UMI labels. TCRdb re-called the 5' RACE reads; one entry per CDR3 protein, DNA not given. The sample includes about 62,000 distinct CDR3 sequences. CDR3 length: 15 amino acids. The germline V gene has CDR1 SNHLY and CDR2 FYNNEI. The rearrangement uses TRBV2 and TRBJ2-4. What was sequenced was naive CXCR3- CD8+ T cells from blood. The subset denotes: CD45RO-CCR7+CD27+CD95- naive CD8+ T cells lacking CXCR3 (TNR3-). The source is a human donor in good health. Some clones in this sample may be carry-over from other donors' samples. This chain's CDR3 is CASSEVHRLSDIQYF.